This T cell receptor (beta chain) was observed in a study of blood T cell repertoires in COVID-19. As for the study in general: The United States, Italy and Spain provided the acute and convalescent COVID-19 samples. PBMCs, B-cell-depleted T cells, or T cells provided the cDNA or gDNA that made up the material.

J lost 5 bases, V lost 6 bases, and 17 bases had no gene match. CDR3 length: 18 residues. Looked up from germline, CDR1 is LNHDA and CDR2 is SQIVND (reference sequence). As originally analysed: Cell counts per sample came from amplifying reference gene primers. Sequencing was performed with immunoSEQ multiplex PCR; in TCRdb, only in-frame clones are kept and a portion is missing. D and trimming were read from the DNA, whereas the V and J calls and clone size are those reported in that table. The table has around 100,000 clones, 85% seen once. This sequence originates from a human donor in a cohort sampled during active COVID-19. The chain carries TRBV19 and TRBJ2-5, with TRBD2 identical over 11 bases. Input material: peripheral blood. The CDR3 DNA reads as TGTGCCAGTAGCCCCTCAGCCCCTAGCGGGAGGTCTAGGGAGACCCAGTACTTC. Its protein product is CASSPSAPSGRSRETQYF. Using reference TRBV19 and TRBJ2-5 for the parts outside the CDR3, the full variable domain is DGGITQSPKYLFRKEGQNVTLSCEQNLNHDAMYWYRQDPGQGLRLIYYSQIVNDFQKGDIAEGYSVSREKKESFPLTVTSAQKNPTAFYLCASSPSAPSGRSRETQYFGPGTRLLVL.